The rows below give T cell receptor beta chains drawn from one sample of a study of STAT5B mutations in CD4+ large granular lymphocyte leukemia. Clones were sequenced by immunoSEQ multiplex PCR, and TCRdb holds only the in-frame ones, with some missing. The repertoire consists of about 25,000 clones, with just under 75% occurring once and the leading ten covering approximately 9.5%. Sequenced material: CD4+ T cells from blood buffy coats. These receptors originate from a human donor in good health. Each CDR3 is given with its conserved first and last residue. A D gene is named only where the DNA matches it firmly. For some rows the clone size is stated as once, few or many, or as a class when expanded; others skip it.

D: TRBD2; V: TRBV4-2; J: TRBJ2-3; size: .; DNA: TGTGCCAGCAGCCAAGATGGAGCGGGGGCCGCAGATACGCAGTATTTT; CDR3: CASSQDGAGAADTQYF
D: .; V: TRBV28; J: TRBJ1-4; size: .; DNA: TGTGCCGCCTCCAAAGCTAATGAAAAACTGTTTTTT; CDR3: CAASKANEKLFF
D: TRBD1; V: TRBV5-1; J: TRBJ2-3; size: .; DNA: TGCGCCAGCAGCACAGGGGGCGTCGGCACAGATACGCAGTATTTT; CDR3: CASSTGGVGTDTQYF
D: .; V: TRBV4-1; J: TRBJ2-1; size: .; DNA: TGCGCCAGCAGCCAAGACCCCAGGGTAATCTACAATGAGCAGTTCTTC; CDR3: CASSQDPRVIYNEQFF
D: .; V: TRBV10-2; J: TRBJ2-1; size: .; DNA: TGCGCCAGCCGTTCGGCGGGGGAGCAGTTCTTC; CDR3: CASRSAGEQFF
D: .; V: TRBV5-5; J: TRBJ2-3; size: .; DNA: TGTGCCAGCAACCTAGCACTTCGGACAGATACGCAGTATTTT; CDR3: CASNLALRTDTQYF
D: .; V: TRBV28; J: TRBJ2-3; size: .; DNA: TGTGCCAGCACTTCCCTAACACTTAGCACAGATACGCAGTATTTT; CDR3: CASTSLTLSTDTQYF
D: .; V: TRBV2; J: TRBJ1-3; size: .; DNA: TGTGCCAGCAGTGAAATTCAGTCTGGAAACACCATATATTTT; CDR3: CASSEIQSGNTIYF
D: TRBD1; V: TRBV28; J: TRBJ2-7; size: .; DNA: TGTGCCAGCAGTCCCCGGACAGGGAGATCCTACGAGCAGTACTTC; CDR3: CASSPRTGRSYEQYF
D: .; V: TRBV6-6; J: TRBJ1-5; size: .; DNA: TGTGCCAGCAGTGCGGGGGGGATAGGGTATCAGCCCCAGCATTTT; CDR3: CASSAGGIGYQPQHF
D: TRBD1; V: TRBV28; J: TRBJ2-3; size: .; DNA: TGTGCCAGCAGTCGGGACAGCCCCACAGATACGCAGTATTTT; CDR3: CASSRDSPTDTQYF
D: .; V: TRBV4-1; J: TRBJ2-3; size: large; DNA: TGCGCCAGCAGCCGCCCCGGGACTTCACAGTATTTT; CDR3: CASSRPGTSQYF
D: .; V: TRBV5-1; J: TRBJ2-2; size: medium-sized; DNA: TGCGCCAGCAGCTTTCGTATTTTCGCAGGAGACACCGGGGAGCTGTTTTTT; CDR3: CASSFRIFAGDTGELFF
D: .; V: TRBV19; J: TRBJ1-5; size: .; DNA: TGTGCCAGTAGTATAGGACAGAGCAATCAGCCCCAGCATTTT; CDR3: CASSIGQSNQPQHF
D: .; V: TRBV4-3; J: TRBJ2-3; size: .; DNA: TGCGCCAGCAGCCAAGACAGGAGGCCAGATACGCAGTATTTT; CDR3: CASSQDRRPDTQYF
D: TRBD1; V: TRBV28; J: TRBJ1-5; size: .; DNA: TGTGCCAGCAGTCCTAATCCCAGGGGGTGGGGGCCTAATCAGCCCCAGCATTTT; CDR3: CASSPNPRGWGPNQPQHF
D: .; V: TRBV20-1; J: TRBJ1-1; size: .; DNA: TGCAGTGCTGAAACAGATGAAGCTTTCTTT; CDR3: CSAETDEAFF
D: .; V: TRBV30; J: TRBJ1-4; size: few; DNA: TGTGCCTGGAGCCAGGGGAATGAAAAACTGTTTTTT; CDR3: CAWSQGNEKLFF
D: .; V: TRBV18; J: TRBJ1-5; size: .; DNA: TGTGCCAGCTCACCACGAGTGAGCAATCAGCCCCAGCATTTT; CDR3: CASSPRVSNQPQHF
D: .; V: TRBV5-1; J: TRBJ2-5; size: .; DNA: TGCGCCAGCAGCTTGGCCCAAGGCCAAGAGACCCAGTACTTC; CDR3: CASSLAQGQETQYF
D: .; V: TRBV6-5; J: TRBJ1-1; size: .; DNA: TGTGCCAGCAGTTACGCCAGGGGCCGGAACACTGAAGCTTTCTTT; CDR3: CASSYARGRNTEAFF
D: TRBD2; V: TRBV11-2; J: TRBJ2-2; size: .; DNA: TGTGCCAGCAGCTTTAGCGGGGCGAACACCGGGGAGCTGTTTTTT; CDR3: CASSFSGANTGELFF
D: .; V: TRBV15; J: TRBJ2-2; size: few; DNA: TGTGCCACCAGCAGGGGGCTTTCGAACACCGGGGAGCTGTTTTTT; CDR3: CATSRGLSNTGELFF
D: .; V: TRBV15; J: TRBJ1-1; size: .; DNA: TGTGCCACCAGCCCTCTTGACGCCCTGAACACTGAAGCTTTCTTT; CDR3: CATSPLDALNTEAFF
D: TRBD2; V: TRBV28; J: TRBJ2-5; size: .; DNA: TGTGCCAGCAGTACCCGGGGGGTCGAGACCCAGTACTTC; CDR3: CASSTRGVETQYF
D: TRBD1; V: TRBV28; J: TRBJ1-5; size: .; DNA: TGTGCCAGCAGTCCGCCCTTGGGACAGCATCAGCCCCAGCATTTT; CDR3: CASSPPLGQHQPQHF
D: .; V: TRBV5-1; J: TRBJ2-3; size: .; DNA: TGCGCCAGCAGCCCGGTAGGGACAAGCACAGATACGCAGTATTTT; CDR3: CASSPVGTSTDTQYF
D: .; V: TRBV29-1; J: TRBJ2-1; size: .; DNA: TGCAGCGTTGTGCGCCGGGAGTCCTACAATGAGCAGTTCTTC; CDR3: CSVVRRESYNEQFF
D: TRBD2; V: TRBV7-8; J: TRBJ2-5; size: .; DNA: TGTGCCAGCAGCCGTTGGCCTAGCGGGAGGTTAAGGCAGGAGACCCAGTACTTC; CDR3: CASSRWPSGRLRQETQYF
D: .; V: TRBV5-1; J: TRBJ2-3; size: .; DNA: TGCGCCAGCAGCTTGAATCGGGGATCCGGGGCAGATACGCAGTATTTT; CDR3: CASSLNRGSGADTQYF
D: TRBD2; V: TRBV10-1; J: TRBJ2-1; size: .; DNA: TGCGCCAGCAGTGTGGGGACTAGCGGGCCCGATGAGCAGTTCTTC; CDR3: CASSVGTSGPDEQFF
D: TRBD1; V: TRBV23-1; J: TRBJ2-1; size: .; DNA: TGCGCCAGCAGTCAATCGGGGCACACTACAGGGGGCGGGAAGGATGAGCAGTTCTTC; CDR3: CASSQSGHTTGGGKDEQFF
D: TRBD2; V: TRBV10-2; J: TRBJ2-1; size: .; DNA: TGCGCCAGCAGTGATGCGGGACTAGCGGGACGCCGATCGAGCTCCTACAATGAGCAGTTCTTC; CDR3: CASSDAGLAGRRSSSYNEQFF
D: TRBD1; V: TRBV15; J: TRBJ1-4; size: .; DNA: TGTGCCACCAGCAATGGACAGGGTGAAGAAAAACTGTTTTTT; CDR3: CATSNGQGEEKLFF
D: .; V: TRBV27; J: TRBJ2-3; size: .; DNA: TGTGCCAGCAGTATCTCCGGGACTCCCCGAGGGTACGATACGCAGTATTTT; CDR3: CASSISGTPRGYDTQYF
D: .; V: TRBV29-1; J: TRBJ2-2; size: .; DNA: TGCAGCGGAAACACTTACACCGGGGAGCTGTTTTTT; CDR3: CSGNTYTGELFF
D: TRBD2; V: TRBV10-3; J: TRBJ2-3; size: .; DNA: TGTGCAACCGGGACTAGCGGGAGGGGGTCAGATACGCAGTATTTT; CDR3: CATGTSGRGSDTQYF
D: .; V: TRBV29-1; J: TRBJ2-1; size: .; DNA: TGCAGCGTTGAGGGGTACCCCATAGATGAGCAGTTCTTC; CDR3: CSVEGYPIDEQFF
D: TRBD2; V: TRBV5-5; J: TRBJ2-7; size: .; DNA: TGTGCCAGCAGCTTGAGATTAATGAGGCGGGAGGGTGGGTACGAGCAGTACTTC; CDR3: CASSLRLMRREGGYEQYF
D: .; V: TRBV7-6; J: TRBJ1-1; size: few; DNA: TGTGCCAGCAGCTTTGGCCGACAAGGGAACACTGAAGCTTTCTTT; CDR3: CASSFGRQGNTEAFF
D: TRBD1; V: TRBV28; J: TRBJ1-5; size: .; DNA: TGTGCCAGCAGTTTACCGGGACAGGGCCTTGCGCAGTCTCAGCCCCAGCATTTT; CDR3: CASSLPGQGLAQSQPQHF
D: .; V: TRBV5-5; J: TRBJ1-1; size: .; DNA: TGTGCCAGCAGCTTGGGGGTAGGCACTGAAGCTTTCTTT; CDR3: CASSLGVGTEAFF
D: TRBD1; V: TRBV9; J: TRBJ1-4; size: .; DNA: TGTGCCAGCAGCCCCGGGGACAGGGGGCGATTTCGAGGAGAAAAACTGTTTTTT; CDR3: CASSPGDRGRFRGEKLFF
D: TRBD1; V: TRBV5-1; J: TRBJ1-2; size: .; DNA: TGCGCCAGCAGGCCTGGGACAGACCTCTATGGCTACACCTTC; CDR3: CASRPGTDLYGYTF
D: TRBD1; V: TRBV9; J: TRBJ1-2; size: .; DNA: TGTGCCAGCAGCCCCCGTCCCGGGACAGGGATCGGCTACACCTTC; CDR3: CASSPRPGTGIGYTF
D: .; V: TRBV27; J: TRBJ2-3; size: .; DNA: TGTGCCAGCCAAAAGGGTTTTGGCACAGATACGCAGTATTTT; CDR3: CASQKGFGTDTQYF
D: TRBD1; V: TRBV7-2; J: TRBJ2-2; size: few; DNA: TGTGCCAGCAGGTTCAGGGGACAGGGGGGCACCGGGGAGCTGTTTTTT; CDR3: CASRFRGQGGTGELFF
D: .; V: TRBV5-5; J: TRBJ1-1; size: .; DNA: TGTGCCAGCAGCTTAAGACAGGATTACACTGAAGCTTTCTTT; CDR3: CASSLRQDYTEAFF
D: .; V: TRBV7-8; J: TRBJ1-2; size: .; DNA: TGTGCCAGCAGCGTTAGGGCAGGAACAGACTATGGCTACACCTTC; CDR3: CASSVRAGTDYGYTF
D: .; V: TRBV19; J: TRBJ2-2; size: .; DNA: TGTGCCAGTAGTATAGGGGGAACCGGGGAGCTGTTTTTT; CDR3: CASSIGGTGELFF
D: TRBD2; V: TRBV7-2; J: TRBJ2-7; size: .; DNA: TGTGCCAGCAGCTCCATCGGGAGGGCCTACGAGCAGTACTTC; CDR3: CASSSIGRAYEQYF
D: .; V: TRBV2; J: TRBJ1-2; size: .; DNA: TGTGCCAGCAGTCCTACAGATACCTATGGCTACACCTTC; CDR3: CASSPTDTYGYTF
D: .; V: TRBV11-2; J: TRBJ2-2; size: .; DNA: TGTGCCAGCAGCTGGACGGCCTCGAACACCGGGGAGCTGTTTTTT; CDR3: CASSWTASNTGELFF